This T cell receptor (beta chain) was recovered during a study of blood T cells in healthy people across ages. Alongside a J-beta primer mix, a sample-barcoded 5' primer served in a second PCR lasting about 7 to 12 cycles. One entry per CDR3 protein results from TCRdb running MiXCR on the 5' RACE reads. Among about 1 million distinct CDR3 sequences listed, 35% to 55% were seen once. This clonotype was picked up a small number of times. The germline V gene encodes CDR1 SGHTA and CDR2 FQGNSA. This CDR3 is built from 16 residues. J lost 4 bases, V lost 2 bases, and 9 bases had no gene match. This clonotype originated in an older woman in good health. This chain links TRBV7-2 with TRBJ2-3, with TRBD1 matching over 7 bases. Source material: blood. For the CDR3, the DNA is TGTGCCAGCAGCTTAAGGCCACAGGGGACGGCAGATACGCAGTATTTT. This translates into CASSLRPQGTADTQYF.